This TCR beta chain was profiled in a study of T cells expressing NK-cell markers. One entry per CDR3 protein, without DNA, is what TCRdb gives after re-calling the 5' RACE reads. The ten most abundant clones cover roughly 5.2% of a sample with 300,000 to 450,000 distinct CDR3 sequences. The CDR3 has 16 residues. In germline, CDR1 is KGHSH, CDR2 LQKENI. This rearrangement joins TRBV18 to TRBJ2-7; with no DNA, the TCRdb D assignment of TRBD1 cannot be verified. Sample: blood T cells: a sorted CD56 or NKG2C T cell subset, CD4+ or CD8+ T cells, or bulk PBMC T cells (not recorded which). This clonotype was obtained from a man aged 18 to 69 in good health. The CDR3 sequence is CASSPGRGTATYEQYF. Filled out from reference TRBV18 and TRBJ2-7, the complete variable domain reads NAGVMQNPRHLVRRRGQEARLRCSPMKGHSHVYWYRQLPEEGLKFMVYLQKENIIDESGMPKERFSAEFPKEGPSILRIQQVVRGDSAAYFCASSPGRGTATYEQYFGPGTRLTVT.